This note documents a single T cell receptor (beta chain) sequence. This specimen belongs to a study of blood T cell repertoires in COVID-19. For the study at large: COVID-19 samples collected from the United States, Italy and Spain covered acute and convalescent phases. PBMCs, B-cell-depleted T cells, or T cells provided the cDNA or gDNA that made up the material.

TCRdb keeps only in-frame clones here, not all; method: immunoSEQ multiplex PCR. The sample lists around 250,000 clones; approximately 84% were seen once. The TCR originated in an elderly woman with acute or convalescent COVID-19. Material: peripheral blood.

CDR3 nucleotides: TGTGCCAGTAGGGGTGACAGGAGTTGGACTGAAGCTTTCTTT. Its translation: CASRGDRSWTEAFF. The chain joins TRBV19 to TRBJ1-1; perhaps TRBD1 as D (6 bases). Germline CDR1 LNHDA, CDR2 SQIVND (reference sequence). V lost 6 bases and J 5 bases, leaving 16 bases between the germline ends. This CDR3 region has 14 residues.